The 20 T cell receptor beta chains below come from one sample, sequenced in a study of PD-L1 blockade in urothelial cancer. Libraries were prepared by immunoSEQ multiplex PCR; TCRdb keeps only in-frame clonotypes and omits some of them. The sample contains approximately 51,000 clones, 75% to 90% of which appear only once. Specimen: PBMCs, collected around atezolizumab (anti-PD-L1) treatment. The receptors derive from a man in his 60s with urothelial cancer.

The J gene is TRBJ1-4, the V gene TRBV11-2, with D maybe TRBD1 (5 bases). The germline CDR1 and CDR2 sequences are SGHAT and FQNNGV. This CDR3 region has 15 residues. Trimming removed 5 bases from V and 4 bases from J, with 14 bases in between. This CDR3 reads CASSPQDRFNEKLFF. In nucleotides, the CDR3 is TGTGCCAGCAGCCCCCAAGACAGATTTAATGAAAAACTGTTTTTT.

V usage is TRBV18 and J usage is TRBJ2-7; D uncertain. This CDR3 has 15 amino acids. Trimming took off 3 bases at V and 3 bases at J, with 15 bases between the two ends. Germline V CDR1 and CDR2: KGHSH, LQKENI. The CDR3 nucleotides are TGTGCCAGCTCACCTGTCGAGCTCTCGGGCTACGAGCAGTACTTC. Amino acid sequence: CASSPVELSGYEQYF.

V and J are TRBV15 and TRBJ2-3, with a tentative D call TRBD2 (6 bases). The V end lost 9 bases, the J end lost 6 bases, and 22 bases lay between the germline ends. The germline V gene encodes CDR1 LNHNV and CDR2 YYDKDF (reference sequence). The CDR3 has 15 amino acids. The CDR3 protein is CATGLWRVGLDTQYF. The CDR3 DNA reads as TGTGCCACGGGACTTTGGCGGGTAGGGTTGGATACGCAGTATTTT.

This rearrangement joins TRBV27 to TRBJ1-3; D not certain. Germline CDR1 and CDR2: MNHEY and SMNVEV (reference sequence). This CDR3 has 13 residues. Trimming cost V 5 bases and J 3 bases, with 8 bases left between them. CDR3 nucleotides: TGTGCCAGCAGTCTCTTCAGTGGAAACACCATATATTTT. Translating gives CASSLFSGNTIYF.

By sample fraction, this clone is medium-sized. In nucleotides, the CDR3 is TGTGCCAGCAGCTTGGGGTCAGGGCAAAGGCAGTTCTTC. Residues: CASSLGSGQRQFF. The gene calls are TRBV5-8 and TRBJ2-1, with D maybe TRBD1 (5 bases). V lost 0 bases, J lost 12 bases, and 13 bases lay in between. CDR1 SGHTS and CDR2 YDEGEE come from the germline V gene. There are 13 residues in the CDR3.

V is TRBV6-1 and J is TRBJ2-1, with 10 positions matching TRBD2. The CDR3 loop spans 15 amino acids. The J segment lost 8 bases and the V segment lost 6 bases, leaving 10 bases of the junction unmatched. CDR1 and CDR2 from the germline V gene are MNHNS and SASEGT. The CDR3 region is CASRATGLAGDEQFF. The CDR3 nucleotides are TGTGCCAGCAGGGCCACTGGTCTAGCGGGGGATGAGCAGTTCTTC.

This chain links TRBV15 with TRBJ2-2; the D gene is possibly TRBD2 (6 bases). CDR3 length: 17 residues. The germline V and J ends were trimmed by 0 bases and 1 base, with 12 bases remaining between them. Per germline, CDR1 LNHNV and CDR2 YYDKDF (reference sequence). The CDR3 loop reads CATSRERGRRNTGELFF. CDR3 DNA sequence: TGTGCCACCAGCAGAGAGCGGGGCAGGAGGAACACCGGGGAGCTGTTTTTT.

The chain employs TRBV5-8 and TRBJ1-3; 8 nucleotides match TRBD1. CDR3 length equals 18 residues. The J segment lost 4 bases and the V segment lost 4 bases, leaving 16 bases of the junction unmatched. Germline assignment: CDR1 SGHTS and CDR2 YDEGEE. Here the CDR3 DNA reads TGTGCCAGCAGCGTAGACAGGGGACTCTTCTCTCTGGGAAACACCATATATTTT. Amino acids: CASSVDRGLFSLGNTIYF.

The chain links TRBV7-9 to TRBJ2-1, with D possibly matching TRBD2 (7 bases). The CDR3 is made up of 15 amino acids. Germline V lookup: CDR1 SEHNR, CDR2 FQNEAQ (reference sequence). Deletions cut 2 bases from V and 5 bases from J, with 13 bases between. In DNA form, the CDR3 reads TGTGCCAGCAGCTTACCGGGGGGCGGAAACAATGAGCAGTTCTTC. Translating it yields CASSLPGGGNNEQFF.

V gene TRBV5-1 combines with J gene TRBJ2-2; 7 positions match TRBD2. With V trimmed by 6 bases and J by 5 bases, 13 bases remained unmatched. Germline V gene sequence: CDR1 SGHRS, CDR2 YFSETQ. CDR3 length: 16 residues. CDR3 DNA: TGCGCCAGCATCCACGGTAGCGGGCCGGGTACCGGGGAGCTGTTTTTT. This gives the protein CASIHGSGPGTGELFF.

This clone has only a few counts. This chain connects TRBV6-5 to TRBJ1-5; a weak D match, TRBD1 (6 bases). Germline lookup yields CDR1 MNHEY and CDR2 SVGAGI. The V and J ends lost 5 bases and 3 bases respectively, with 14 bases between them. The length of the CDR3 is 15 residues. As DNA, the CDR3 is TGTGCCAGCAGTACCTCTACAGGGCACAATCAGCCCCAGCATTTT. This codes for CASSTSTGHNQPQHF.

The genes are TRBV7-3 and TRBJ2-1, with 8 bases matching TRBD2. The CDR3 runs 14 residues. Germline values: CDR1 SGHTA, CDR2 FQGTGA. The J segment lost 9 bases and the V segment lost 1 base, leaving 5 bases of the junction unmatched. Here the CDR3 DNA reads TGTGCCAGCAGCTTAATAGGGCTAGCGGGTGAGCAGTTCTTC. Translation: CASSLIGLAGEQFF.

The chain carries TRBV5-1 and TRBJ2-1, with 9 bases aligning to TRBD2. This CDR3 has 15 residues. Germline V gives CDR1 SGHRS, CDR2 YFSETQ. V lost 8 bases to trimming and J lost 6 bases; unmatched junction nucleotides: 12. CDR3 nucleotides: TGCGCCAGTCGCTCTAGCGGGACGGGGTCCAATGAGCAGTTCTTC. Encoded protein: CASRSSGTGSNEQFF.

This chain connects TRBV9 to TRBJ2-2; the D gene is possibly TRBD2 (6 bases). Trimming removed 3 bases from V and 5 bases from J, with 17 bases in between. Germline V lookup: CDR1 SGDLS, CDR2 YYNGEE. There are 16 residues in the CDR3. CDR3 nucleotides: TGTGCCAGCAGCGCCCGTGGAGGGCCCCGAACCGGGGAGCTGTTTTTT. Translated: CASSARGGPRTGELFF.

V and J are TRBV9 and TRBJ1-2, with 8 bases lining up with TRBD1. Trimming cost V 0 bases and J 8 bases; bases outside gene matches: 18. In germline, CDR1 is SGDLS, CDR2 YYNGEE. There are 18 residues in the CDR3. DNA of the CDR3: TGTGCCAGCAGCGTAGCTACAGGAGGACAGGGAGGGGTTGGGGGCTACACCTTC. This codes for CASSVATGGQGGVGGYTF. Looking up the rest from reference TRBV9 and TRBJ1-2 gives the full variable domain: DSGVTQTPKHLITATGQRVTLRCSPRSGDLSVYWYQQSLDQGLQFLIQYYNGEERAKGNILERFSAQQFPDLHSELNLSSLELGDSALYFCASSVATGGQGGVGGYTFGSGTRLTVV.

CDR3 protein: CASSEERGHTEAFF. CDR3 DNA sequence: TGTGCCAGCAGTGAAGAGCGGGGGCACACTGAAGCTTTCTTT. This chain connects TRBV6-1 to TRBJ1-1; possible D gene TRBD1, 6 bases. The V gene's germline CDR1 is MNHNS and CDR2 SASEGT. Trimming took off 1 base at V and 3 bases at J, with 9 bases between the two ends. CDR3 length: 14 amino acids.

The gene calls are TRBV5-4 and TRBJ1-4; 9 bases align to TRBD1. This CDR3 has 14 residues. Germline-derived CDR1 and CDR2 are SGHNT and YYREEE (reference sequence). V lost 5 bases, J lost 8 bases, and 7 bases stayed unmatched. CDR3 DNA: TGTGCCAGCAGGCGTGGGACAGGGAGGGAAAAACTGTTTTTT. Translation gives CASRRGTGREKLFF.

The chain is built from TRBV13 and TRBJ2-6; a possible D gene is TRBD1 (6 bases). The CDR3 extends over 19 amino acids. V lost 5 bases, J lost 0 bases, and 20 bases lay in between. Germline V CDR1 and CDR2: PRHDT, FYEKMQ (reference sequence). The CDR3 coding sequence is TGTGCCAGCAGCGCGCTGAGGGGGAAAGGGGTCTCTGGGGCCAACGTCCTGACTTTC. Protein product: CASSALRGKGVSGANVLTF.

The V call is TRBV12-5, the J call TRBJ1-5, with 7 positions matching TRBD1. V lost 0 bases to trimming and J lost 0 bases; unmatched junction nucleotides: 14. The CDR3 loop spans 20 amino acids. The V gene's germline CDR1 is LGHNT and CDR2 FRNRAP. CDR3 nucleotide sequence: TGTGCTAGTGGTTTGGTCCTGAGACAGGGTACGTCCTATAGCAATCAGCCCCAGCATTTT. Translating it yields CASGLVLRQGTSYSNQPQHF.

This clone has more than one count but fewer than ten. The gene calls are TRBV30 and TRBJ2-5; 8 bases are a match to TRBD1. The CDR3 spans 12 residues. CDR1 GTSNPN and CDR2 SVGIG come from the germline V gene (reference sequence). The junction had 2 bases not matched to a gene; V was cut back by 4 bases and J by 4 bases. CDR3 sequence reads: CAWTGGRETQYF. DNA of the CDR3: TGTGCCTGGACAGGGGGCAGAGAGACCCAGTACTTC.